The source of this T cell receptor beta chain is a study of cytomegalovirus exposure and HLA in healthy donors. In the study overall: HLA-typed donors were the source of approximately 88 million unique TCRs, which an early data release held. The study's findings and limits: According to the study, roughly 160 TCR beta chains were cytomegalovirus-associated. In a later analysis, TCR beta V- and J-gene trimming showed a link to a missense DCLRE1C variant.

PCR amplification relied on 60 Vbeta primers (plus 13 Jbeta primers). Here immunoSEQ multiplex PCR was the method, and the copy in TCRdb shows in-frame clones only, minus some. This table has some 150,000 clones, about three quarters appearing once. V was pared by 6 bases and J by 6 bases, with 2 bases of the junction left unmatched. Germline CDR1 is SQVTM and CDR2 is ANQGSEA. The CDR3 consists of 11 residues. Remarks on this clone: Its matching antigen is unknown.

Sequencing was done on a sample of PBMCs. This rearrangement joins TRBV29-1 to TRBJ2-5; TRBD1 matches at 9 bases. This clonotype was obtained from a male donor in good health and CMV-seronegative. CDR3 nucleotides: TGCAGCGTGGACAGGGGTCAGACCCAGTACTTC. It codes for CSVDRGQTQYF.